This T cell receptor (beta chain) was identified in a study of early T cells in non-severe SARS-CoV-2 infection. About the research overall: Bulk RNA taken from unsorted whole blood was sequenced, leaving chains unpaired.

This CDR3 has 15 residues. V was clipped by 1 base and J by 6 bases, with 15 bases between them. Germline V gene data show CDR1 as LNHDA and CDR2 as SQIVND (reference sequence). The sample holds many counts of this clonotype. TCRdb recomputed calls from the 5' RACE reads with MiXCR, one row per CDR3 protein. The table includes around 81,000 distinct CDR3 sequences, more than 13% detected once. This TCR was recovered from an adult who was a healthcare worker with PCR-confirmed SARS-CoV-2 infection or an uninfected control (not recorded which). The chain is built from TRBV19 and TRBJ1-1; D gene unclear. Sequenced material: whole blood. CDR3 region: CASSIGTGFWSEAFF. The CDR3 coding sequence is TGTGCCAGTAGTATAGGGACGGGATTCTGGTCTGAAGCTTTCTTT.